This TCR beta chain comes out of a study of blood T cells in healthy people across ages. For the second PCR, which ran for about 7 to 11 cycles, a sample-barcoded 5' primer and a J-beta primer mix were used. TCRdb itself ran the 5' RACE reads through MiXCR, one entry per CDR3 protein. The profile shows 550,000 to 800,000 distinct CDR3 sequences, around 32% of them singletons. The CDR3 is 15 residues long. Germline V gene data show CDR1 as ENHRY and CDR2 as SYGVKD. Details on this clonotype: Sequence at one end of the junction differs from germline and may be a read error.

The chain recombines TRBV10-3 with TRBJ2-3; 8 nucleotides align to TRBD1. The clonotype originates from an elderly woman in good health. Sequenced material: blood. For the CDR3, the DNA is TGTGCCATCAGTGAGGGACAGGGTGGAACAGATGCGCAGTATTTT. Translating gives CAISEGQGGTDAQYF.